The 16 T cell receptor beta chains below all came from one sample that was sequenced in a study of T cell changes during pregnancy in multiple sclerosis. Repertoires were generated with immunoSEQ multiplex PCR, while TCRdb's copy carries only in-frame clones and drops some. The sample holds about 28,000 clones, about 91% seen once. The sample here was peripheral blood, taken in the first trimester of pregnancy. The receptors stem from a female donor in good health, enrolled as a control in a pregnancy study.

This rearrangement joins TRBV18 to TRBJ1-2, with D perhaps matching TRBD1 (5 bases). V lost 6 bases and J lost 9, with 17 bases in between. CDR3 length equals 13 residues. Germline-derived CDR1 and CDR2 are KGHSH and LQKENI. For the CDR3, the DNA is TGTGCCAGCTCGTACAGGATCGTCACGAGCTACACCTTC. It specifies CASSYRIVTSYTF. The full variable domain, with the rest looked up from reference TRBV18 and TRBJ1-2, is NAGVMQNPRHLVRRRGQEARLRCSPMKGHSHVYWYRQLPEEGLKFMVYLQKENIIDESGMPKERFSAEFPKEGPSILRIQQVVRGDSAAYFCASSYRIVTSYTFGSGTRLTVV.

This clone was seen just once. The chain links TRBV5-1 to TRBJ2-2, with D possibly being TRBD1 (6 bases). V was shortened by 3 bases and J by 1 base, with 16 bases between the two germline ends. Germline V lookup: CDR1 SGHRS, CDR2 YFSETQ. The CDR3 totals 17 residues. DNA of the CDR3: TGCGCCAGCAGCTCAAGGGGAGACAGGATGAACACCGGGGAGCTGTTTTTT. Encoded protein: CASSSRGDRMNTGELFF.

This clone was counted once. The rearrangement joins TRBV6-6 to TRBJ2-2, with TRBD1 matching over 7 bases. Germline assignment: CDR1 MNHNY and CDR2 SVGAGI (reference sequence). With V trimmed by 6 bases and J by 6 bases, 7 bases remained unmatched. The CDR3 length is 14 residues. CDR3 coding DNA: TGTGCCAGCAGGCCGGCGCAGGGGGCCGGGGAGCTGTTTTTT. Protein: CASRPAQGAGELFF.

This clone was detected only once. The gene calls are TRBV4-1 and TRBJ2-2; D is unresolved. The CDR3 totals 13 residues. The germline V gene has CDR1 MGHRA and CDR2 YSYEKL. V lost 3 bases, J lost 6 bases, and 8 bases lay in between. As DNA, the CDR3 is TGCGCCAGCAGCCATACTCCGGCCGGGGAGCTGTTTTTT. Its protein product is CASSHTPAGELFF.

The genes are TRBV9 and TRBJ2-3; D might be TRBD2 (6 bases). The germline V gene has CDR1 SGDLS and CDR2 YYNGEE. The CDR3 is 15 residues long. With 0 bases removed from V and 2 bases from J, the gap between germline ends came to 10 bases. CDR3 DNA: TGTGCCAGCAGCGTAGGGGCGGGGAACACAGATACGCAGTATTTT. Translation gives CASSVGAGNTDTQYF.

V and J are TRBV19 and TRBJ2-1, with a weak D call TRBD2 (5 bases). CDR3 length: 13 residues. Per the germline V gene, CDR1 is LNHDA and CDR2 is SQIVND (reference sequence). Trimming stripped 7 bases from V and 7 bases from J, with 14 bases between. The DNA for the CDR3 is TGTGCCAGTATCGGGCTAGCAGTGAATGAGCAGTTCTTC. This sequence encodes CASIGLAVNEQFF. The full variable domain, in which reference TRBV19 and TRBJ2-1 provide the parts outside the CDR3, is DGGITQSPKYLFRKEGQNVTLSCEQNLNHDAMYWYRQDPGQGLRLIYYSQIVNDFQKGDIAEGYSVSREKKESFPLTVTSAQKNPTAFYLCASIGLAVNEQFFGPGTRLTVL.

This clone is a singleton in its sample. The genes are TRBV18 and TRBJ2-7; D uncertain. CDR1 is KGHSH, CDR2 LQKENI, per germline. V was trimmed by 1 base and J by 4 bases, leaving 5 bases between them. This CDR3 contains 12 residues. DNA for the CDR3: TGTGCCAGCTCACCACAGCGATACGAGCAGTACTTC. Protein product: CASSPQRYEQYF.

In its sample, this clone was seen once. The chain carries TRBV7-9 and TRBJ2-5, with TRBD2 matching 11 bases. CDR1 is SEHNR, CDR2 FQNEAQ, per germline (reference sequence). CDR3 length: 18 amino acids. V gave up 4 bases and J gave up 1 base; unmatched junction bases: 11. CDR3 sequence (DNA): TGTGCCAGCAGCTCCGTCACTAGCGGGAGACGATCCCAAGAGACCCAGTACTTC. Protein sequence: CASSSVTSGRRSQETQYF.

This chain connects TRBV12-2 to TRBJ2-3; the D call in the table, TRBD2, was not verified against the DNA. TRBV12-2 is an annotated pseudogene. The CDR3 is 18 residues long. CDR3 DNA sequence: TGTGCAAGTCGCTTCAGCAGCGGGGGAGGGTGGGGCACAGATACGCAGTATTTT. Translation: CASRFSSGGGWGTDTQYF.

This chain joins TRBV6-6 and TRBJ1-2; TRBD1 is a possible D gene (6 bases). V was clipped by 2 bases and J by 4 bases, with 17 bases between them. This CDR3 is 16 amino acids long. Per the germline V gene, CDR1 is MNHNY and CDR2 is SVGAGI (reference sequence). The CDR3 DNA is TGTGCCAGCAGTTACAACGCAGGGGCGGTAATCTATGGCTACACCTTC. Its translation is CASSYNAGAVIYGYTF.

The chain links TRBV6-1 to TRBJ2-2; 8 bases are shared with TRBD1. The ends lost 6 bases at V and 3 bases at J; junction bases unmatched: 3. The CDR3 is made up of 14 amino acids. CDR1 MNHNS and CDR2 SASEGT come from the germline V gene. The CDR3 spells CASRATGDTGELFF. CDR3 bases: TGTGCCAGCAGGGCGACAGGGGACACCGGGGAGCTGTTTTTT.

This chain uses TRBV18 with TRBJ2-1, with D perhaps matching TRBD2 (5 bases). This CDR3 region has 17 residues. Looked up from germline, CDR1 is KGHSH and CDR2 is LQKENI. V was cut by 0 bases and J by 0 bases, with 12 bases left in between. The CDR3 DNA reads TGTGCCAGCTCACCACCGGAGAGGGCGTACTCCTACAATGAGCAGTTCTTC. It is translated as CASSPPERAYSYNEQFF.

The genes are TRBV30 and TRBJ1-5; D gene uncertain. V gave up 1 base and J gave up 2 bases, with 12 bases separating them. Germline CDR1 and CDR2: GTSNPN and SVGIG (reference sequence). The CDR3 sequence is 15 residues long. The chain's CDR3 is CAWSAGKRGNQPQHF. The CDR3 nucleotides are TGTGCCTGGAGTGCCGGGAAAAGGGGCAATCAGCCCCAGCATTTT.

The CDR3 loop is CAISADGIGPQHF. In DNA form, the CDR3 reads TGTGCCATCAGTGCGGACGGGATCGGGCCCCAGCATTTT. The V gene is TRBV10-3, the J gene TRBJ1-5; D not resolved. V was clipped by 4 bases and J by 9 bases, with 13 bases between them. There are 13 residues in the CDR3. Looked up from germline, CDR1 is ENHRY and CDR2 is SYGVKD.

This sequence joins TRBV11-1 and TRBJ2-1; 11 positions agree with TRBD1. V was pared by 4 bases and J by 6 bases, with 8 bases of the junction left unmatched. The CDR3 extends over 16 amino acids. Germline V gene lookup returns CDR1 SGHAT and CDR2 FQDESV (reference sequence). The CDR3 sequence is CASSYSGTGGGNEQFF. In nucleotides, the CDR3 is TGTGCCAGCAGCTACTCCGGGACAGGGGGGGGCAATGAGCAGTTCTTC. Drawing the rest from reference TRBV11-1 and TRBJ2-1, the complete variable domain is EAEVAQSPRYKITEKSQAVAFWCDPISGHATLYWYRQILGQGPELLVQFQDESVVDDSQLPKDRFSAERLKGVDSTLKIQPAELGDSAMYLCASSYSGTGGGNEQFFGPGTRLTVL.

The chain's CDR3 is CASSQDGTDNQPQHF. DNA for the CDR3: TGTGCCAGCAGCCAAGATGGGACAGACAATCAGCCCCAGCATTTT. The rearrangement joins TRBV4-2 to TRBJ1-5; 7 positions match TRBD1. J lost 3 bases, V lost 0 bases, and 2 bases had no gene match. The CDR3 contains 15 residues. Germline CDR1 is LGHNA and CDR2 is YNFKEQ.